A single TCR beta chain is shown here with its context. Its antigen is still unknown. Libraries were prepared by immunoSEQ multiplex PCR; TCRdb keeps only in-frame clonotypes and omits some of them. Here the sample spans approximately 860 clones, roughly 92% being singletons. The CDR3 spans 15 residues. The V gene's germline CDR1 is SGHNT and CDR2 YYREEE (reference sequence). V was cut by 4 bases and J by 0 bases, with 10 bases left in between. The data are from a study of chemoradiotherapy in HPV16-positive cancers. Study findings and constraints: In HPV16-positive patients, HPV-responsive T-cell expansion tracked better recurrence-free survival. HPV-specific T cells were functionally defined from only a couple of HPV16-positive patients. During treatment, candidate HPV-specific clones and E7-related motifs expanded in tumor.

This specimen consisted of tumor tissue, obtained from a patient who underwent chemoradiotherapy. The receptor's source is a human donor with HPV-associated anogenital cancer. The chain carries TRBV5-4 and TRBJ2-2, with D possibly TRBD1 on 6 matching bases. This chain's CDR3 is CASSRGGANTGELFF. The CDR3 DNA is TGTGCCAGCAGCAGAGGGGGAGCGAACACCGGGGAGCTGTTTTTT.